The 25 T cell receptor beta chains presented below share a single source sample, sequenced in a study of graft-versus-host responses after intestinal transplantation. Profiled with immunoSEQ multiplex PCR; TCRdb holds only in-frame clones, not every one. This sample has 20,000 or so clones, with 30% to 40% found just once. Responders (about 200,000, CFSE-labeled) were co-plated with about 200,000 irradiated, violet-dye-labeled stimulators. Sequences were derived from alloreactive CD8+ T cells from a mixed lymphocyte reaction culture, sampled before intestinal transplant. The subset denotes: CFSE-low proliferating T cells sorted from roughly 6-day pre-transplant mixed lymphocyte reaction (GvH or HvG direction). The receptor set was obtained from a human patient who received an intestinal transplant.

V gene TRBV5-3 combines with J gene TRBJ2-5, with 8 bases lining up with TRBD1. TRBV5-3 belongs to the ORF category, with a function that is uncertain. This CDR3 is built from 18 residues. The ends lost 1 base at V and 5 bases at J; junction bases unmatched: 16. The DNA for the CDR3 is TGTGCCAGAAGCTTGAACCGCCCGGGACAGGAAACTGGGGAGACCCAGTACTTC. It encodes CARSLNRPGQETGETQYF.

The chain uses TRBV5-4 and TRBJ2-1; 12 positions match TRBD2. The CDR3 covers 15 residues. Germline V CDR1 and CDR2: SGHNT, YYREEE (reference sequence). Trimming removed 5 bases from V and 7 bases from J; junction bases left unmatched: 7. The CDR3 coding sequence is TGTGCCAGCAGTCCACTAGCGGGGGGTTGGAATGAGCAGTTCTTC. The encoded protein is CASSPLAGGWNEQFF. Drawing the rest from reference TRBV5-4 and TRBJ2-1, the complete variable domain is ETGVTQSPTHLIKTRGQQVTLRCSSQSGHNTVSWYQQALGQGPQFIFQYYREEENGRGNFPPRFSGLQFPNYSSELNVNALELDDSALYLCASSPLAGGWNEQFFGPGTRLTVL.

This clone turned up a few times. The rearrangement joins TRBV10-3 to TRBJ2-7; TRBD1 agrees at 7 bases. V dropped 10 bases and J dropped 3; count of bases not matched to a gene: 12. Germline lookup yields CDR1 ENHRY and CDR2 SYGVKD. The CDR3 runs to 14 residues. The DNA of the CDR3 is TGTGCCACCGTTCCGGGACAGTCCCTCTACGAGCAGTACTTC. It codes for CATVPGQSLYEQYF.

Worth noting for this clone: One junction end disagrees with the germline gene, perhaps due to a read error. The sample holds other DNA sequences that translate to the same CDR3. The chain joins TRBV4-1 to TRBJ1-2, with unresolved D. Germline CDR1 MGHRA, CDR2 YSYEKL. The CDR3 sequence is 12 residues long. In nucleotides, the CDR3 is TGTGCCAGCAGCCAAGGGTTCCTCGGCTACACCTTC. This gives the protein CASSQGFLGYTF.

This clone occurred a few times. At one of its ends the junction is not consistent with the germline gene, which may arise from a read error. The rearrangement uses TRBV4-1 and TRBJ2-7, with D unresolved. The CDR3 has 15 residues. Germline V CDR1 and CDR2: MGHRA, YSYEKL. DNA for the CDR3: TGCGCCAGCAGTCAAGCACCCAGCAGCTCCTACGAGCAGTACTTC. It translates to CASSQAPSSSYEQYF.

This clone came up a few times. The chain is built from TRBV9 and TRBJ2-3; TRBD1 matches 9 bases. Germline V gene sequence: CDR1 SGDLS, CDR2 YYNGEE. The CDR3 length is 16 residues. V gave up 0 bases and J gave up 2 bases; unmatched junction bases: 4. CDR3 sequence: CASSVGTGALTDTQYF. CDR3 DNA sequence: TGTGCCAGCAGCGTAGGGACAGGGGCCCTCACAGATACGCAGTATTTT.

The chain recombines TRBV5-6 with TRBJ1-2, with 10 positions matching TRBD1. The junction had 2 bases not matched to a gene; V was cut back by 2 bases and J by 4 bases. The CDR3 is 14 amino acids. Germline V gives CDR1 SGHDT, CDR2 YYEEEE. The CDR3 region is CASSFRTGGYGYTF. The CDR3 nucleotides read TGTGCCAGCAGCTTTCGGACAGGGGGCTATGGCTACACCTTC.

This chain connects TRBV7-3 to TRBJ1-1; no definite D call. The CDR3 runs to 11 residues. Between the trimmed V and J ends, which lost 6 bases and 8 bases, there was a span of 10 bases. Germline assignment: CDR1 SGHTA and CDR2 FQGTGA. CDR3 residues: CASSRTLEAFF. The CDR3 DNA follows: TGTGCCAGCAGTCGGACCTTGGAAGCTTTCTTT.

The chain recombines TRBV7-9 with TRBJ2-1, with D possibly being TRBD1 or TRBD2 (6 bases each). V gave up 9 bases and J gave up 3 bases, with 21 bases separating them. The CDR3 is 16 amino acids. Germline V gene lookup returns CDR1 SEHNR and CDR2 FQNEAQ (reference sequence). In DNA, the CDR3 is TGTGCCAGTAAACCACCGTGGGGGGCCCTCTACAATGAGCAGTTCTTC. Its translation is CASKPPWGALYNEQFF.

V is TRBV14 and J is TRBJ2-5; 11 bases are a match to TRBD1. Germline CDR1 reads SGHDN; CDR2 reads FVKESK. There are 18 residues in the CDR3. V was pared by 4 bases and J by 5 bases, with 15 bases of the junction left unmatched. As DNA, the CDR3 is TGTGCCAGCAGCCGTTGGACAGGGGGCGTCAAGGGATGGGAGACCCAGTACTTC. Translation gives CASSRWTGGVKGWETQYF.

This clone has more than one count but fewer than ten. Written as DNA, the CDR3 is TGTGCCAGCTTGACAGGGGATGGCAATCAGCCCCAGCATTTT. Translated: CASLTGDGNQPQHF. The chain employs TRBV6-5 and TRBJ1-5; 8 bases align to TRBD1. Germline lookup yields CDR1 MNHEY and CDR2 SVGAGI. The junction had 5 bases not matched to a gene; V was cut back by 8 bases and J by 2 bases. This CDR3 is built from 14 residues.

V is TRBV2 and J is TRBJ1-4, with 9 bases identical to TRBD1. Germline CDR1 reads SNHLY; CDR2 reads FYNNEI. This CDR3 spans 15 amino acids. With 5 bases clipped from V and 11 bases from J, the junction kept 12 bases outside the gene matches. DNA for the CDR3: TGTGCCAGCAGTTACTCGGGACAGGGCGTCCCTAAACTGTTTTTT. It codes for CASSYSGQGVPKLFF.

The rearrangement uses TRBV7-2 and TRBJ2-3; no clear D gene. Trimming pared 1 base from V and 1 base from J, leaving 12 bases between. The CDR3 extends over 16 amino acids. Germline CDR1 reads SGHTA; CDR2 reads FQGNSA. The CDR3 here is CASSLVLGGGTDTQYF. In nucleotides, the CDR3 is TGTGCCAGCAGCTTAGTTCTAGGTGGGGGCACAGATACGCAGTATTTT.

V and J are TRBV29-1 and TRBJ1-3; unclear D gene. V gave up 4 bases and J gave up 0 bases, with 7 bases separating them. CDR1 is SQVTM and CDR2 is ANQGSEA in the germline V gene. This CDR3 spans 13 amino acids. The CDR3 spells CSVVPSSGNTIYF. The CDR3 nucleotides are TGCAGCGTTGTCCCGAGCTCTGGAAACACCATATATTTT.

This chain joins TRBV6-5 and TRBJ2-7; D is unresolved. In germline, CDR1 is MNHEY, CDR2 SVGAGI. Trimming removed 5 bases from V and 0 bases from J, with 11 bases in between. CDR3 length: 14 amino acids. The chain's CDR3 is CASSSGSISYEQYF. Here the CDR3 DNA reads TGTGCCAGCAGTAGTGGTTCGATCTCCTACGAGCAGTACTTC.

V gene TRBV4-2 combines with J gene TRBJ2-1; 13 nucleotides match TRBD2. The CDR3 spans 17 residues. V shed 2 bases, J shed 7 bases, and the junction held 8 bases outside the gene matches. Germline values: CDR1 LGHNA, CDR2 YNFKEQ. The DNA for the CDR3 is TGTGCCAGCAGCCAAAGACTAGCGGGAGGCCCTTGGAATGAGCAGTTCTTC. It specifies CASSQRLAGGPWNEQFF.

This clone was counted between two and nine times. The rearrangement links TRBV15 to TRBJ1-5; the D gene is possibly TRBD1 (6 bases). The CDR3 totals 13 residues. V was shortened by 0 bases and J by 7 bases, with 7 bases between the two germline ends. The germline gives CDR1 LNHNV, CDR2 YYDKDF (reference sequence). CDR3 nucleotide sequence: TGTGCCACCAGCAGAGACAGGGGCCAGCCCCAGCATTTT. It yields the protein CATSRDRGQPQHF.

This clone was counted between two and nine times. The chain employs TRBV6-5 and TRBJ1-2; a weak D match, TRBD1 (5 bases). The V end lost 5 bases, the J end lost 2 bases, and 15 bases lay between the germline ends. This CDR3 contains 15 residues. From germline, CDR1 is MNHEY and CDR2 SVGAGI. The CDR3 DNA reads TGTGCCAGCAGTGTGATGCTTGGGGGGAACTATGGCTACACCTTC. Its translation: CASSVMLGGNYGYTF.

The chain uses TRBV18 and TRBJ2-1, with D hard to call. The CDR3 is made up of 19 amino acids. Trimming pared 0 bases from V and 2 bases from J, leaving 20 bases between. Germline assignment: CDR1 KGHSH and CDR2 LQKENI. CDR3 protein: CASSPPEPTRPLAYNEQFF. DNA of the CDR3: TGTGCCAGCTCACCACCGGAGCCGACACGGCCATTGGCCTACAATGAGCAGTTCTTC.

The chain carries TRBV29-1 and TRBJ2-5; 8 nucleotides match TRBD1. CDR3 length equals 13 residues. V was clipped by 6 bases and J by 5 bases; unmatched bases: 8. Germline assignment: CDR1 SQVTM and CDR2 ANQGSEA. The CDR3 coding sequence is TGCAGCGTGGAGGACAGGGCCCAGGAGACCCAGTACTTC. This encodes CSVEDRAQETQYF.

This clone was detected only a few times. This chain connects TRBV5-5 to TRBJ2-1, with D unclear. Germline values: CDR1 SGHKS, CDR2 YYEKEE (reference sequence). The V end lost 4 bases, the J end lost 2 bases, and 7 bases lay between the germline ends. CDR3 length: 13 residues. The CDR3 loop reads CASSRFPYNEQFF. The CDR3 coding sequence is TGTGCCAGCAGCAGGTTCCCCTACAATGAGCAGTTCTTC.

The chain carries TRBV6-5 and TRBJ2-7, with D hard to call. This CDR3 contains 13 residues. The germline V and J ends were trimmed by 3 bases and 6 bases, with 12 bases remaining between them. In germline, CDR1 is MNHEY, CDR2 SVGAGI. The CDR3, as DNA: TGTGCCAGCAGTTATGGGCTCTCTGGCGAGCAGTACTTC. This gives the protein CASSYGLSGEQYF.

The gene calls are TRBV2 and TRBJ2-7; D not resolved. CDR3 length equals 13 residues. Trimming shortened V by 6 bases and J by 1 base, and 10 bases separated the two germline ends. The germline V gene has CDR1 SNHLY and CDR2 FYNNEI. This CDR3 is CASRWTDSYEQYF. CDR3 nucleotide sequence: TGTGCCAGCAGGTGGACGGATTCCTACGAGCAGTACTTC.

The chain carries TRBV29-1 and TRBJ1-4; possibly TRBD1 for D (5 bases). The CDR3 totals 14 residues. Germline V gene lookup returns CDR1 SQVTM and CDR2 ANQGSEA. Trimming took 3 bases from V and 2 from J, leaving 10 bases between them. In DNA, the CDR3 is TGCAGCGTTGATCTAAGGGGTACTAATGAAAAACTGTTTTTT. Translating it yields CSVDLRGTNEKLFF.

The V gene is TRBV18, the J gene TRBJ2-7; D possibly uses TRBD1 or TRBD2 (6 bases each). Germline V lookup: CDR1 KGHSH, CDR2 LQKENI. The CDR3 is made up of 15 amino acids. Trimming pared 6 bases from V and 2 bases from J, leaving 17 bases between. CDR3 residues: CASSFGGAGTYEQYF. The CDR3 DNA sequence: TGTGCCAGCTCTTTCGGGGGCGCCGGAACCTACGAGCAGTACTTC.